Listed here are 19 T cell receptor beta chains from one sample, sequenced in a study of glioma-infiltrating T cells. Amplification of TCR alpha and beta CDR3 regions from RNA used iRepertoire nested multiplex PCR. Using its own MiXCR run on the multiplex PCR reads, TCRdb lists one record per CDR3 protein. The data hold more than 300,000 distinct CDR3 sequences, with around 38% observed a single time. Sequenced sample: glioma tissue, nonneoplastic brain tissue, or PBMCs (not recorded which). All receptors come from a human donor with low-grade glioma or glioblastoma, undergoing nonglioma brain surgery, or in good health (not recorded which).

The rearrangement links TRBV4-2 to TRBJ2-1; possible D gene TRBD2, 5 bases. V was pared by 3 bases and J by 1 base, with 10 bases between. In germline, CDR1 is LGHNA, CDR2 YNFKEQ. This CDR3 contains 15 residues. The CDR3 bases are TGTGCCAGCAGCCAGGAACGGGATTCCTACAATGAGCAGTTCTTC. Translating gives CASSQERDSYNEQFF.

Here the CDR3 reads CASSPDRGNYGYTF. CDR3 nucleotides: TGCGCCAGCAGCCCCGACAGGGGTAACTATGGCTACACCTTC. This chain links TRBV4-1 with TRBJ1-2, with 8 bases identical to TRBD1. From germline, CDR1 is MGHRA and CDR2 YSYEKL. This CDR3 is built from 14 residues. The trim removed 4 bases at V and 1 base at J, leaving 2 bases unmatched.

About this clonotype: No conserved phenylalanine or tryptophan ends this CDR3, so it is likely a read error. The chain is built from TRBV6-1 and TRBJ1-1, with D perhaps TRBD1 (6 bases). Between the trimmed V and J ends, which lost 4 bases and 2 bases, there was a span of 11 bases. This CDR3 comprises 14 residues. CDR1 and CDR2 (germline): MNHNS, SASEGT. The CDR3 bases are TGTGCCAGCAGTGCGACAGGCTTAAACACTGAAGCTTTCTAT. It encodes CASSATGLNTEAFY.

Ten or more counts support this clonotype. This chain uses TRBV6-2 or TRBV6-3 with TRBJ2-1; 8 bases are a match to TRBD2. The CDR3 consists of 12 residues. Germline V gives CDR1 MNHEY, CDR2 SVGEGT. Trimming removed 6 bases from V and 8 bases from J; junction bases left unmatched: 3. The DNA for the CDR3 is TGTGCCAGCAGGCGGGAGGCGCATGAGCAGTTCTTC. It codes for CASRREAHEQFF.

This sequence joins TRBV2 and TRBJ2-1; 7 bases match TRBD1. The CDR3 length is 15 residues. Germline CDR1 is SNHLY and CDR2 is FYNNEI. CDR3 in amino acids: CVSSPDRVSYNEQFF. For the CDR3, the DNA is TGTGTTAGCAGTCCTGACAGGGTATCCTACAATGAGCAGTTCTTC.

The chain couples TRBV28 to TRBJ2-3; maybe TRBD1 (6 bases). The ends were cut back, 2 bases at V and 6 bases at J, with 9 bases in the middle. The germline CDR1 and CDR2 sequences are MDHEN and SYDVKM. The CDR3 spans 13 residues. CDR3 residues: CASSLLQGDTQYF. The CDR3 bases are TGTGCCAGCAGTTTACTACAGGGCGATACGCAGTATTTT.

As concerns this clonotype: It is likely a read error, because the conserved phenylalanine at the end of the CDR3 is missing. The J gene is TRBJ2-2, the V gene TRBV20-1, with 7 bases aligning to TRBD2. The CDR3 consists of 16 residues. The germline V gene encodes CDR1 DFQATT and CDR2 SNEGSKA (reference sequence). V dropped 1 base and J dropped 2; count of bases not matched to a gene: 7. The CDR3 region has the DNA TGCAGTGCTAGAGGGCTCGGCGGGAGCAACACCGGGGAGCTGTTTCTT. Encoded protein: CSARGLGGSNTGELFL.

The chain has TRBV5-1 and TRBJ2-3, with 8 bases fitting TRBD1. The junction had 5 bases not matched to a gene; V was cut back by 4 bases and J by 1 base. Germline lookup yields CDR1 SGHRS and CDR2 YFSETQ. The CDR3 has 15 residues. The CDR3: CASSPLTGGTDTQYF. In DNA form, the CDR3 reads TGCGCCAGCAGCCCCCTGACAGGGGGCACAGATACGCAGTATTTT.

The table lists this clonotype with many counts. The chain employs TRBV28 and TRBJ1-5, with a possible D match to TRBD1 (6 bases). The ends were cut back, 6 bases at V and 4 bases at J, with 16 bases in the middle. Germline-derived CDR1 and CDR2 are MDHEN and SYDVKM. This CDR3 region has 15 residues. The DNA for the CDR3 is TGTGCCAGCAGCCCCGGGAGGGGGTGGAATCAGCCCCAGCATTTT. It translates to CASSPGRGWNQPQHF.

This clonotype occurred a few times. CDR3 DNA sequence: TGTGCCAGCAGCCCCACGGCAGACGCCACAGATACGCAGTATTTT. This encodes CASSPTADATDTQYF. This chain joins TRBV4-2 and TRBJ2-3; no reliable D call. Germline assignment: CDR1 LGHNA and CDR2 YNFKEQ. The CDR3 sequence is 15 residues long. V lost 4 bases and J lost 2, with 13 bases in between.

Details on this clonotype: At one end the junction does not follow the germline gene, possibly because of a read error. The rearrangement joins TRBV7-2 to TRBJ1-5; 7 nucleotides match TRBD1. CDR1 is SGHTA and CDR2 is FQGNSA in the germline V gene. CDR3 length: 15 residues. CDR3 amino acids: CASSPLTGAGQPKHF. The CDR3 nucleotides read TGTGCCAGCAGCCCCCTAACAGGGGCAGGTCAGCCCAAGCATTTT.

The CDR3 DNA sequence: TGCAGCACTAGAGTCGGTCGGGGGCCCACTGAAGCTTTCTTT. This translates into CSTRVGRGPTEAFF. This rearrangement joins TRBV20-1 to TRBJ1-1; tentatively, D is TRBD1 (6 bases). The CDR3 loop spans 14 amino acids. Germline V gene lookup returns CDR1 DFQATT and CDR2 SNEGSKA (reference sequence).

This clonotype was observed many times. J is TRBJ2-1 and V is TRBV28; TRBD2 aligns across 7 bases. Trimming took 3 bases from V and 7 from J; bases not matched to a gene: 9. The germline CDR1 and CDR2 sequences are MDHEN and SYDVKM. The CDR3 loop spans 15 amino acids. The CDR3 sequence: CASSLPWTSRNEQFF. Here the CDR3 DNA reads TGTGCCAGCAGTTTGCCATGGACTAGTCGAAATGAGCAGTTCTTC. The whole variable domain, filled in from reference TRBV28 and TRBJ2-1, reads DVKVTQSSRYLVKRTGEKVFLECVQDMDHENMFWYRQDPGLGLRLIYFSYDVKMKEKGDIPEGYSVSREKKERFSLILESASTNQTSMYLCASSLPWTSRNEQFFGPGTRLTVL.

This clonotype is a singleton in its sample. The V gene is TRBV7-8, the J gene TRBJ2-7, with 7 nucleotides matching TRBD1. The ends lost 5 bases at V and 3 bases at J; junction bases unmatched: 7. This CDR3 contains 14 residues. Germline lookup yields CDR1 SGHVS and CDR2 FQNEAQ. CDR3 DNA: TGTGCCAGCAGCGGGGAGACAGGGTACTACGAGCAGTACTTC. Protein: CASSGETGYYEQYF.

This clonotype was observed once. A clone one base away is much larger, so this may be a read error. The J gene is TRBJ2-5, the V gene TRBV6-2 or TRBV6-3; TRBD1 aligns across 8 bases. V lost 2 bases and J lost 4; bases outside the gene matches: 6. Germline V gene data show CDR1 as MNHEY and CDR2 as SVGEGT. The CDR3 consists of 15 residues. The CDR3 bases are TGTGCCAGCAGTTACCATCACACAGGGGGAGAGACCCAGTACTTC. This sequence encodes CASSYHHTGGETQYF.

A remark on this clonotype: Possible read error: a much larger clone is one base away. The chain employs TRBV20-1 and TRBJ2-5; a possible D gene is TRBD1 (6 bases). CDR3 length: 14 amino acids. Germline CDR1 DFQATT, CDR2 SNEGSKA (reference sequence). Trimming took off 8 bases at V and 11 bases at J, with 27 bases between the two ends. The CDR3 DNA reads as TGCAGTATCGGAGGACAGCTAAACGACAATGAGCAGTACTTC. It is translated as CSIGGQLNDNEQYF.

The chain is built from TRBV7-3 and TRBJ2-1, with 7 positions matching TRBD2. The CDR3 is made up of 16 amino acids. V shed 4 bases, J shed 4 bases, and the junction held 10 bases outside the gene matches. CDR1 is SGHTA, CDR2 FQGTGA, per germline. CDR3 amino acids: CASSSVSGGSYNEQFF. The CDR3 coding sequence is TGTGCCAGCAGCTCCGTCAGTGGCGGGAGTTACAATGAGCAGTTCTTC.

The chain combines TRBV20-1 with TRBJ2-7; TRBD1 aligns across 7 bases. Germline V gene lookup returns CDR1 DFQATT and CDR2 SNEGSKA (reference sequence). The V gene end was trimmed by 4 bases and the J gene end by 4 bases; junction bases not matched to a gene: 13. The CDR3 has 15 amino acids. The CDR3, as DNA: TGCAGTGCTAATTCGTTTGACAGGGTGCAGTACGAGCAGTACTTC. It translates to CSANSFDRVQYEQYF.

This clonotype turned up a few times. This chain links TRBV20-1 with TRBJ2-1, with D unclear. The germline V and J ends were trimmed by 0 bases and 8 bases, with 14 bases remaining between them. Germline V gene sequence: CDR1 DFQATT, CDR2 SNEGSKA (reference sequence). This CDR3 is built from 14 residues. In DNA form, the CDR3 reads TGCAGTGCTAGAGATCCGAATTCTAACCATGAGCAGTTCTTC. This translates into CSARDPNSNHEQFF.